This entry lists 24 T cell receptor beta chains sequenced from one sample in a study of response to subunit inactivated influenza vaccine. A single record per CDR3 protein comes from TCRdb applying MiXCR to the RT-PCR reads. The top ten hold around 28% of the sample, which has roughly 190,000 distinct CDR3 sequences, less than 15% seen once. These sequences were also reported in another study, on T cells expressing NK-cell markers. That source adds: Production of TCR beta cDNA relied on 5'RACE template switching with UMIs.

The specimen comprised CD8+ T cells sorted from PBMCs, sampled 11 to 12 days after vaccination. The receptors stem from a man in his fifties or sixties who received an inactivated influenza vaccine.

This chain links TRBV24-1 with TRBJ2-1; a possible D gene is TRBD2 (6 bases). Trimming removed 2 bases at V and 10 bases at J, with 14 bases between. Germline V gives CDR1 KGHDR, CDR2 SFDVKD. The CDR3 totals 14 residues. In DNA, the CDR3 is TGTGCCACCAGTGATTGGGCTAGCGAGGGGGAGCAGTTCTTC. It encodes CATSDWASEGEQFF.

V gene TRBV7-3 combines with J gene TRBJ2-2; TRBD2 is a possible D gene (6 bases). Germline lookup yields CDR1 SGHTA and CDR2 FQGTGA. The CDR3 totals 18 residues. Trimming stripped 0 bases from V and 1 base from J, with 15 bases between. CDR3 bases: TGTGCCAGCAGCTTAACCCCCATAGTGGGAGGGAACACCGGGGAGCTGTTTTTT. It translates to CASSLTPIVGGNTGELFF.

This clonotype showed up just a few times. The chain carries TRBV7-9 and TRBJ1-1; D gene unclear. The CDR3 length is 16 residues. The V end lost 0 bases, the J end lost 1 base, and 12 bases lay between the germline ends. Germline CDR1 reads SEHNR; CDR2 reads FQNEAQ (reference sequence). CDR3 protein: CASSLALPVANTEAFF. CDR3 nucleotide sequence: TGTGCCAGCAGCTTAGCGCTTCCGGTGGCGAACACTGAAGCTTTCTTT.

The CDR3 reads CASSQEKAPGRSYEQYF. As DNA, the CDR3 is TGTGCCAGCAGCCAAGAGAAGGCCCCCGGGAGGTCCTACGAGCAGTACTTC. The rearrangement joins TRBV3-1 to TRBJ2-7, with 7 positions matching TRBD2. Germline lookup yields CDR1 LGHDT and CDR2 YNNKEL (reference sequence). V was pared by 0 bases and J by 1 base, with 9 bases of the junction left unmatched. The CDR3 contains 17 residues.

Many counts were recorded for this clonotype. The CDR3 region is CASSPRQGRLEQYF. CDR3 sequence (DNA): TGTGCCAGCAGCCCCCGACAGGGACGGCTCGAGCAGTACTTC. This chain joins TRBV5-5 and TRBJ2-7, with 7 nucleotides matching TRBD1. Losses at the gene ends were 4 bases for V and 6 bases for J; bases not matched to a gene: 10. This CDR3 comprises 14 residues. Germline assignment: CDR1 SGHKS and CDR2 YYEKEE (reference sequence).

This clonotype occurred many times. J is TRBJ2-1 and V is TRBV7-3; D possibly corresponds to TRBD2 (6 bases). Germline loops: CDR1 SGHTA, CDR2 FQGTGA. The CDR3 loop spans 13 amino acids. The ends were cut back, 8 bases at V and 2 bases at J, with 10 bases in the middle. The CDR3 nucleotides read TGTGCCAGCGCGGCTAGCGCCTACAATGAGCAGTTCTTC. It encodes CASAASAYNEQFF. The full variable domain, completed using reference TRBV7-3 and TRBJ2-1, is GAGVSQTPSNKVTEKGKYVELRCDPISGHTALYWYRQSLGQGPEFLIYFQGTGAADDSGLPNDRFFAVRPEGSVSTLKIQRTERGDSAVYLCASAASAYNEQFFGPGTRLTVL.

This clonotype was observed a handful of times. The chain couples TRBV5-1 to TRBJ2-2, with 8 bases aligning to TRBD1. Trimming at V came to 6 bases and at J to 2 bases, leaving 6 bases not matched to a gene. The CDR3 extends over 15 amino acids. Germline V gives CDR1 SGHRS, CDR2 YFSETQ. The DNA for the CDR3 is TGCGCCAGCACTGGACAGGGAAGAAACACCGGGGAGCTGTTTTTT. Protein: CASTGQGRNTGELFF.

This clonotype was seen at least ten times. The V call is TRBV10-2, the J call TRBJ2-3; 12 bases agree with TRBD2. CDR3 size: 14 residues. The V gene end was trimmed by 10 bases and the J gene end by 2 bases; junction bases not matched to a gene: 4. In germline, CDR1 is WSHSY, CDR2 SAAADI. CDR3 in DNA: TGCGCCACCGGACTAGCGGGGTTCACAGATACGCAGTATTTT. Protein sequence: CATGLAGFTDTQYF.

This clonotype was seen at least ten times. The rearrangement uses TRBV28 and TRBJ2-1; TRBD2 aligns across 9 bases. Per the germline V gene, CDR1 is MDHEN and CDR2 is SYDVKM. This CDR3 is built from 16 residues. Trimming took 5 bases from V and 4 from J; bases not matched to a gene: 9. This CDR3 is CASSLPGTSRYNEQFF. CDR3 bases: TGTGCCAGCAGTCTTCCCGGGACTAGCAGATACAATGAGCAGTTCTTC. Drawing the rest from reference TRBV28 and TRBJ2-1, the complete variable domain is DVKVTQSSRYLVKRTGEKVFLECVQDMDHENMFWYRQDPGLGLRLIYFSYDVKMKEKGDIPEGYSVSREKKERFSLILESASTNQTSMYLCASSLPGTSRYNEQFFGPGTRLTVL.

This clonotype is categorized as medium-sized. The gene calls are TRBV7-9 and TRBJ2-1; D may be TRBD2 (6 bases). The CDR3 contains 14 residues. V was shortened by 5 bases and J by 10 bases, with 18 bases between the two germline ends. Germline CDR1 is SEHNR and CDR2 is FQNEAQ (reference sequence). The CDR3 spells CASSPPGGIGEQFF. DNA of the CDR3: TGTGCCAGCAGCCCCCCTGGGGGGATAGGGGAGCAGTTCTTC.

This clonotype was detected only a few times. The CDR3 nucleotides are TGTGCCAGCAGCCTCCTGGCGGGGGAGTACAATGAGCAGTTCTTC. Its protein product is CASSLLAGEYNEQFF. The V gene is TRBV7-9, the J gene TRBJ2-1; 7 positions match TRBD2. The CDR3 runs 15 residues. With V trimmed by 5 bases and J by 4 bases, 8 bases remained unmatched. The germline gives CDR1 SEHNR, CDR2 FQNEAQ (reference sequence). Variable domain in full (rest from reference TRBV7-9 and TRBJ2-1): DTGVSQNPRHKITKRGQNVTFRCDPISEHNRLYWYRQTLGQGPEFLTYFQNEAQLEKSRLLSDRFSAERPKGSFSTLEIQRTEQGDSAMYLCASSLLAGEYNEQFFGPGTRLTVL.

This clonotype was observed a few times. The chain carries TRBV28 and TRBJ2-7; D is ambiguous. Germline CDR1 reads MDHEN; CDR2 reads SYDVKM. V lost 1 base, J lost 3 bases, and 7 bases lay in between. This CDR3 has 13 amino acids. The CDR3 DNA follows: TGTGCCAGCAGTTTATCTGCCAACTACGAGCAGTACTTC. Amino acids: CASSLSANYEQYF.

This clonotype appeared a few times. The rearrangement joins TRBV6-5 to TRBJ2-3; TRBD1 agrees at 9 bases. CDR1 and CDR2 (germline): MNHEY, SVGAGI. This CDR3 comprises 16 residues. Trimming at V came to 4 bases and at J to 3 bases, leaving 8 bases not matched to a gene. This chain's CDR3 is CASSSSTGGGTDTQYF. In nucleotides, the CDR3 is TGTGCCAGCAGTTCCTCGACAGGGGGAGGAACAGATACGCAGTATTTT.

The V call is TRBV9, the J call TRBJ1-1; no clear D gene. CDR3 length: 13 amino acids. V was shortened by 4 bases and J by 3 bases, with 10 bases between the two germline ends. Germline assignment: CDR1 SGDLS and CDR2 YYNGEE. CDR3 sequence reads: CASSSEGYTEAFF. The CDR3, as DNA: TGTGCCAGCAGCTCTGAGGGTTACACTGAAGCTTTCTTT.

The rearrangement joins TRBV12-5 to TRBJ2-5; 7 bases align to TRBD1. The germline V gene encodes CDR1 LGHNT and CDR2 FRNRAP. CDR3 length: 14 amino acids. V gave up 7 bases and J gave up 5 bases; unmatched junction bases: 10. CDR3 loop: CASALTGFGETQYF. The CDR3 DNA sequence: TGTGCTAGTGCCCTGACAGGGTTTGGCGAGACCCAGTACTTC.

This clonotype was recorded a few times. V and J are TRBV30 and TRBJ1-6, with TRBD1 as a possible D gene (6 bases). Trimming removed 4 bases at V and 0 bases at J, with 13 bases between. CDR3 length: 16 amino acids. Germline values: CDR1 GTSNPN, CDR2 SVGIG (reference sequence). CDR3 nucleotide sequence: TGTGCCTGGAAAATCCAGGGGAGCTCCTATAATTCACCCCTCCACTTT. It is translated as CAWKIQGSSYNSPLHF. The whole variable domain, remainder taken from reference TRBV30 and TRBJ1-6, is SQTIHQWPATLVQPVGSPLSLECTVEGTSNPNLYWYRQAAGRGLQLLFYSVGIGQISSEVPQNLSASRPQDRQFILSSKKLLLSDSGFYLCAWKIQGSSYNSPLHFGNGTRLTVT.

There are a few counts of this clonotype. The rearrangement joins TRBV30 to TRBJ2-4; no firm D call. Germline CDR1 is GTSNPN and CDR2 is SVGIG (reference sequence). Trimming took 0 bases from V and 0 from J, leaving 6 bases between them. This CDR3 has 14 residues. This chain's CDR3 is CAWSVEVAKNIQYF. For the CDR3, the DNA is TGTGCCTGGAGTGTAGAGGTAGCCAAAAACATTCAGTACTTC. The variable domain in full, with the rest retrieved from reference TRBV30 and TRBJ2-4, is SQTIHQWPATLVQPVGSPLSLECTVEGTSNPNLYWYRQAAGRGLQLLFYSVGIGQISSEVPQNLSASRPQDRQFILSSKKLLLSDSGFYLCAWSVEVAKNIQYFGAGTRLSVL.

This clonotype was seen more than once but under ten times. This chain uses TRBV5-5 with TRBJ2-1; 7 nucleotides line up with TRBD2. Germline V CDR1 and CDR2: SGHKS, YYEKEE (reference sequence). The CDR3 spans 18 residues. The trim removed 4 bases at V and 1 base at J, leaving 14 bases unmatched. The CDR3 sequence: CASSPHWAGVSSYNEQFF. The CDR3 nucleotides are TGTGCCAGCAGCCCTCACTGGGCGGGAGTGAGTTCCTACAATGAGCAGTTCTTC.

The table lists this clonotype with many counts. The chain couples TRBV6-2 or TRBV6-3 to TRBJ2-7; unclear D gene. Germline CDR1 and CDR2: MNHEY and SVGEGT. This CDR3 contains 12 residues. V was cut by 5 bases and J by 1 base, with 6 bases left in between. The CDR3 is CASSPPSYEQYF. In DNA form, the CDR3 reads TGTGCCAGCAGTCCACCTTCCTACGAGCAGTACTTC.

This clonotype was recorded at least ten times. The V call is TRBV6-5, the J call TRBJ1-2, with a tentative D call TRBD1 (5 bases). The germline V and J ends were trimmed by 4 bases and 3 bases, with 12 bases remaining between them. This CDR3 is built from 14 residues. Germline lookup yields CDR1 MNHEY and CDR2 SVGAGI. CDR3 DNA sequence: TGTGCCAGCAGTTCGGGACTCCGGGACTATGGCTACACCTTC. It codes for CASSSGLRDYGYTF.

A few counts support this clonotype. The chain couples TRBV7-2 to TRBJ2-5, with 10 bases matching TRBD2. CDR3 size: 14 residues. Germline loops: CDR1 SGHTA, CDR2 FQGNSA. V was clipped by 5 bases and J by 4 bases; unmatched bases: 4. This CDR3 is CASSNLAGAETQYF. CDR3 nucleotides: TGTGCCAGCAGCAATCTAGCGGGAGCAGAGACCCAGTACTTC.

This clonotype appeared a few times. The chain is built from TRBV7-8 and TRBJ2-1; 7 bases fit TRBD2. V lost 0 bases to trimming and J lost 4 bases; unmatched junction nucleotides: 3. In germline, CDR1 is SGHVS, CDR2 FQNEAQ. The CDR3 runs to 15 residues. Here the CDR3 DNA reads TGTGCCAGCAGCTTAGCGGGGGGGAGATACAATGAGCAGTTCTTC. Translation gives CASSLAGGRYNEQFF.

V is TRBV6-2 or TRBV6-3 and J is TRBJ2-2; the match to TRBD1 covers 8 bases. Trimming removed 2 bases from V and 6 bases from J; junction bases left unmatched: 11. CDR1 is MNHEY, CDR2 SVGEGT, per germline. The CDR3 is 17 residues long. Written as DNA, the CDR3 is TGTGCCAGCAGTTACCTCGGGACAGGACTTCGCTCCGGGGAGCTGTTTTTT. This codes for CASSYLGTGLRSGELFF.

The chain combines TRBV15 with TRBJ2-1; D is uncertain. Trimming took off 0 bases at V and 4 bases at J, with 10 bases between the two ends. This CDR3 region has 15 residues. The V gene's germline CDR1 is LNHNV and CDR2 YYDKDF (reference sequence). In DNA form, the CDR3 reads TGTGCCACCAGCAGAGATCGGGCGGTATACAATGAGCAGTTCTTC. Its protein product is CATSRDRAVYNEQFF.